One and the same sample provided the 2 T cell receptor beta chains below, sequenced in a study of blood T cell repertoires in COVID-19. Using immunoSEQ multiplex PCR, the repertoire was profiled, and TCRdb retains in-frame clones only, with some absent. The sample consists of approximately 58,000 clones, 80% to 90% of them appearing once. The sequenced material came from peripheral blood. These receptor sequences come from a man between 60 and 70 years old with COVID-19, enrolled during active disease.

The V and J genes are TRBV9 and TRBJ1-3; 7 bases agree with TRBD1. V was pared by 4 bases and J by 2 bases, with 12 bases of the junction left unmatched. Germline V gives CDR1 SGDLS, CDR2 YYNGEE. The CDR3 loop spans 17 amino acids. This CDR3 is CASSPNPLTGTGNTIYF. DNA for the CDR3: TGTGCCAGCAGCCCGAACCCGTTGACAGGGACTGGAAACACCATATATTTT.

The genes are TRBV7-2 and TRBJ1-1; no definite D call. This CDR3 is 16 amino acids long. Looked up from germline, CDR1 is SGHTA and CDR2 is FQGNSA. V lost 4 bases and J 0 bases, leaving 15 bases between the germline ends. CDR3 residues: CASSSHTRVLNTEAFF. Here the CDR3 DNA reads TGTGCCAGCAGCTCACACACGAGGGTGTTGAACACTGAAGCTTTCTTT. Full variable domain (rest looked up from reference TRBV7-2 and TRBJ1-1): GAGVSQSPSNKVTEKGKDVELRCDPISGHTALYWYRQSLGQGLEFLIYFQGNSAPDKSGLPSDRFSAERTGGSVSTLTIQRTQQEDSAVYLCASSSHTRVLNTEAFFGQGTRLTVV.